Each of the 16 T cell receptor beta chains below was sequenced from the same sample in a study of CD8 T cells in Susac syndrome. It was with random hexamers that roughly 0.5 to 1 ug RNA was reverse transcribed. TCRdb re-called the immunoSEQ multiplex PCR reads through MiXCR, storing one row per CDR3 protein. The sample contains about 140,000 distinct CDR3 sequences, approximately 95% of which appear only once. The specimen sequenced was CD8+ T cells from PBMCs. Receptor source: a human donor with Susac syndrome.

The CDR3 loop reads CASSVGAGVNTIYF. CDR3 sequence (DNA): TGTGCCAGCAGCGTAGGGGCAGGGGTGAACACCATATATTTT. V usage is TRBV9 and J usage is TRBJ1-3, with a weak D call TRBD1 (6 bases). The CDR3 extends over 14 amino acids. CDR1 is SGDLS, CDR2 YYNGEE, per germline. The V end lost 0 bases, the J end lost 7 bases, and 11 bases lay between the germline ends.

V and J are TRBV28 and TRBJ2-2; TRBD2 might be the D (6 bases). This CDR3 region has 16 residues. The germline V and J ends were trimmed by 2 bases and 8 bases, with 18 bases remaining between them. The germline gives CDR1 MDHEN, CDR2 SYDVKM. The CDR3 loop reads CASSLLASAITGELFF. The CDR3 DNA reads as TGTGCCAGCAGTTTACTCGCTAGCGCCATAACGGGGGAGCTGTTTTTT. Complete variable domain (other parts from reference TRBV28 and TRBJ2-2): DVKVTQSSRYLVKRTGEKVFLECVQDMDHENMFWYRQDPGLGLRLIYFSYDVKMKEKGDIPEGYSVSREKKERFSLILESASTNQTSMYLCASSLLASAITGELFFGEGSRLTVL.

The genes are TRBV11-2 and TRBJ2-1; 11 nucleotides match TRBD2. The CDR3 is 18 residues long. Germline CDR1 is SGHAT and CDR2 is FQNNGV. The V segment lost 7 bases and the J segment 1 base; nucleotides outside the gene matches: 12. CDR3: CASNFAPGLADSYNEQFF. Written as DNA, the CDR3 is TGTGCCAGCAACTTCGCACCGGGACTAGCGGATTCCTACAATGAGCAGTTCTTC. Full variable domain (rest looked up from reference TRBV11-2 and TRBJ2-1): EAGVAQSPRYKIIEKRQSVAFWCNPISGHATLYWYQQILGQGPKLLIQFQNNGVVDDSQLPKDRFSAERLKGVDSTLKIQPAKLEDSAVYLCASNFAPGLADSYNEQFFGPGTRLTVL.

This chain connects TRBV28 to TRBJ1-5; no reliable D call. Trimming left V 2 bases short and J 7 bases short, with 9 bases between. The CDR3 sequence is 13 residues long. Germline V gene sequence: CDR1 MDHEN, CDR2 SYDVKM. CDR3 nucleotide sequence: TGTGCCAGCAGTTTACCCGGTCCCCAGCCCCAGCATTTT. Translation: CASSLPGPQPQHF.

The chain has TRBV5-4 and TRBJ2-1; D is unresolved. The CDR3 totals 13 residues. Germline CDR1 is SGHNT and CDR2 is YYREEE (reference sequence). Trimming pared 0 bases from V and 5 bases from J, leaving 6 bases between. The CDR3 nucleotides are TGTGCCAGCAGCTTGGTGAATCACAATGAGCAGTTCTTC. Residues: CASSLVNHNEQFF. Full variable domain (remainder filled in from reference TRBV5-4 and TRBJ2-1): ETGVTQSPTHLIKTRGQQVTLRCSSQSGHNTVSWYQQALGQGPQFIFQYYREEENGRGNFPPRFSGLQFPNYSSELNVNALELDDSALYLCASSLVNHNEQFFGPGTRLTVL.

This chain uses TRBV20-1 with TRBJ2-5; 7 bases align to TRBD2. The CDR3 extends over 14 amino acids. Trimming cost V 0 bases and J 2 bases; bases outside gene matches: 3. CDR1 and CDR2 (germline): DFQATT, SNEGSKA (reference sequence). The CDR3 reads CSARDLREQETQYF. The CDR3 DNA follows: TGCAGTGCTAGAGATCTGCGGGAGCAAGAGACCCAGTACTTC.

This clonotype was observed a handful of times. The rearrangement links TRBV13 to TRBJ2-7; D not resolved. Per the germline V gene, CDR1 is PRHDT and CDR2 is FYEKMQ (reference sequence). V was clipped by 5 bases and J by 0 bases, with 5 bases between them. The CDR3 loop spans 12 amino acids. The CDR3 DNA sequence: TGTGCCAGCAGCCCCAACTCCTACGAGCAGTACTTC. It yields the protein CASSPNSYEQYF.

This clonotype was seen just once. The V and J genes are TRBV11-1 and TRBJ2-1, with D uncertain. The CDR3 has 14 residues. The germline gives CDR1 SGHAT, CDR2 FQDESV (reference sequence). V lost 5 bases to trimming and J lost 4 bases, with 12 bases between them. In nucleotides, the CDR3 is TGTGCCAGCAGCCCAATAGCCAGTTACAATGAGCAGTTCTTC. It encodes CASSPIASYNEQFF.

The chain combines TRBV27 with TRBJ2-1, with 8 bases fitting TRBD2. The V gene end was trimmed by 7 bases and the J gene end by 5 bases; junction bases not matched to a gene: 4. Germline V gene data show CDR1 as MNHEY and CDR2 as SMNVEV (reference sequence). The CDR3 covers 13 residues. The DNA for the CDR3 is TGTGCCAGCACTAGCGGGTCCAACAATGAGCAGTTCTTC. Protein: CASTSGSNNEQFF.

The rearrangement joins TRBV7-9 to TRBJ2-7; no clear D gene. Trimming stripped 1 base from V and 1 base from J, with 11 bases between. The CDR3 runs 15 residues. Looked up from germline, CDR1 is SEHNR and CDR2 is FQNEAQ (reference sequence). In DNA, the CDR3 is TGTGCCAGCAGCTTAGGTGATTCTGGGTCCTACGAGCAGTACTTC. It yields the protein CASSLGDSGSYEQYF.

J is TRBJ2-7 and V is TRBV7-9; tentative D call: TRBD1 (6 bases). This CDR3 region has 14 residues. V lost 5 bases and J lost 2, with 13 bases in between. CDR1 is SEHNR and CDR2 is FQNEAQ in the germline V gene (reference sequence). DNA of the CDR3: TGTGCCAGCAGCCACGGAGACAGGACCTACGAGCAGTACTTC. Its translation is CASSHGDRTYEQYF.

The rearrangement uses TRBV30 and TRBJ1-1; no clear D gene. The germline V gene has CDR1 GTSNPN and CDR2 SVGIG (reference sequence). The CDR3 is 13 amino acids. Trimming took 0 bases from V and 5 from J, leaving 10 bases between them. The CDR3 spells CAWSVGSETEAFF. Written as DNA, the CDR3 is TGTGCCTGGAGTGTAGGAAGCGAGACTGAAGCTTTCTTT.

V is TRBV12-5 and J is TRBJ1-3; the D is unclear. Trimming left V 2 bases short and J 0 bases short, with 11 bases between. The CDR3 consists of 16 residues. Looked up from germline, CDR1 is LGHNT and CDR2 is FRNRAP. In nucleotides, the CDR3 is TGTGCTAGTGGTTTGTGGGAGAAGAGCTCTGGAAACACCATATATTTT. It yields the protein CASGLWEKSSGNTIYF.

V and J are TRBV9 and TRBJ2-7, with D perhaps matching TRBD1 (6 bases). The CDR3 consists of 15 residues. Looked up from germline, CDR1 is SGDLS and CDR2 is YYNGEE. Deletions cut 0 bases from V and 2 bases from J, with 12 bases between. For the CDR3, the DNA is TGTGCCAGCAGCGTAGAAGGACAGTCGACCTACGAGCAGTACTTC. The encoded protein is CASSVEGQSTYEQYF.

The chain carries TRBV20-1 and TRBJ2-7; D is tentatively TRBD1 or TRBD2 (5 bases each). The length of the CDR3 is 11 residues. Trimming removed 3 bases from V and 6 bases from J, with 9 bases in between. The germline CDR1 and CDR2 sequences are DFQATT and SNEGSKA (reference sequence). The CDR3 protein is CSARVGTEQYF. The CDR3 DNA sequence: TGCAGTGCTAGGGTGGGGACCGAGCAGTACTTC.

The rearrangement uses TRBV3-1 and TRBJ2-7; unclear D gene. Per the germline V gene, CDR1 is LGHDT and CDR2 is YNNKEL (reference sequence). The germline V and J ends were trimmed by 1 base and 6 bases, with 10 bases remaining between them. The CDR3 totals 13 residues. The CDR3 region is CASSQGTGTEQYF. The CDR3 bases are TGTGCCAGCAGCCAAGGTACTGGAACCGAGCAGTACTTC.